One sample yielded the 5 T cell receptor beta chains listed below, sequenced in a study of sequential checkpoint blockade in melanoma. Profiled with immunoSEQ multiplex PCR; TCRdb holds only in-frame clones, not every one. This sample yields 40,000 or so clones, of which 70% to 90% are seen a single time; less than 15% belongs to the top ten. As for treatment: randomized to nivolumab then ipilimumab (arm A) or the reverse (arm B). The specimen was CD8+ T cells sorted from blood (inferred from file names), collected from a patient given nivolumab and ipilimumab in sequence. These TCRs come from a human donor with melanoma.

The chain links TRBV5-6 to TRBJ2-5; tentative D call: TRBD1 (5 bases). CDR1 and CDR2 from the germline V gene are SGHDT and YYEEEE. The V gene lost 2 bases and the J gene lost 4 bases, with 12 bases spanning the gap. This CDR3 region has 14 residues. The CDR3 bases are TGTGCCAGCAGCTTCCAGACAGCCCTAGAGACCCAGTACTTC. Amino acids: CASSFQTALETQYF.

The gene calls are TRBV9 and TRBJ2-7; a weak D match, TRBD1 (7 bases). CDR1 SGDLS and CDR2 YYNGEE come from the germline V gene. This CDR3 region has 13 residues. V lost 1 base and J lost 6, with 11 bases in between. As DNA, the CDR3 is TGTGCCAGCAGCGTATCAGGGGGAGGCGAGCAGTACTTC. Amino acid sequence: CASSVSGGGEQYF. The complete variable domain, with remaining parts taken from reference TRBV9 and TRBJ2-7, reads DSGVTQTPKHLITATGQRVTLRCSPRSGDLSVYWYQQSLDQGLQFLIQYYNGEERAKGNILERFSAQQFPDLHSELNLSSLELGDSALYFCASSVSGGGEQYFGPGTRLTVT.

Turning to this clone: Since the CDR3 does not end with the conserved phenylalanine or tryptophan, this likely comes from a read error. V is TRBV27 and J is TRBJ1-1; 8 bases align to TRBD1. Germline V gives CDR1 MNHEY, CDR2 SMNVEV (reference sequence). V lost 3 bases to trimming and J lost 1 base; unmatched junction nucleotides: 7. The CDR3 sequence is 16 residues long. The CDR3 nucleotides read TGTGCCAGCAGTTTTACGACAGGGGATACGAACACTGAAGCTTTCCTT. As protein: CASSFTTGDTNTEAFL.

This clone was seen a single time. The gene calls are TRBV5-1 and TRBJ2-7, with a tentative D call TRBD2 (5 bases). The CDR3 consists of 13 residues. V was shortened by 5 bases and J by 7 bases, with 16 bases between the two germline ends. CDR1 and CDR2 (germline): SGHRS, YFSETQ. CDR3 DNA sequence: TGCGCCAGCAGTCCCTTGGGGAGAGAAGAGCAGTACGTC. Protein sequence: CASSPLGREEQYV.

This chain joins TRBV2 and TRBJ2-7, with 10 positions matching TRBD1. CDR1 is SNHLY and CDR2 is FYNNEI in the germline V gene. This CDR3 comprises 16 residues. The J segment lost 0 bases and the V segment lost 3 bases, leaving 5 bases of the junction unmatched. CDR3 protein: CASSEPRTGGSYEQYV. CDR3 coding DNA: TGTGCCAGCAGTGAGCCCCGGACAGGGGGCTCCTACGAGCAGTACGTC.